This T cell receptor (beta chain) derives from a study of early stage breast cancer tumors. Study-wide context: Average read coverage per sample was about 10-fold.

Deletions cut 8 bases from V and 2 bases from J, with 13 bases between. There are 15 residues in the CDR3. Per germline, CDR1 LNHDA and CDR2 SQIVND (reference sequence). General study findings and limits: Functional markers like CD4, CD8 and FOXP3 were missed in bulk sequencing.

Each sample had two DNA replicates, 0.5 ug blood or 1.5 ug tissue. The method was immunoSEQ multiplex PCR; TCRdb's version includes in-frame clones alone and lacks a portion of them. The sample records about 31,000 clones, just under 75% being singletons. Comments on this clone: Its antigen is as yet unknown.

The chain employs TRBV19 and TRBJ2-6; D is ambiguous. The TCR sequence derives from a person in their forties with breast cancer. Material: blood. The CDR3 sequence is CASANSGAGANVLTF. The DNA of the CDR3 is TGTGCCAGTGCTAACAGTGGGGCTGGGGCCAACGTCCTGACTTTC.